This record covers a single TCR beta chain. Its antigen is not identified. CDR3 length: 14 residues. The germline V gene encodes CDR1 LNHDA and CDR2 SQIVND (reference sequence). V shed 5 bases, J shed 8 bases, and the junction held 10 bases outside the gene matches. These data are taken from a study of T cell responses to AZD1222 COVID-19 vaccine. The repertoire was sequenced with immunoSEQ multiplex PCR; TCRdb's copy has only in-frame clones and lacks some. Among about 19,000 clones listed, about four fifths were seen once. Study-wide points: Scientists sampled the repertoires only once the peak T cell response had passed.

Source: peripheral blood, taken 28 days after the second AZD1222 dose. The chain carries TRBV19 and TRBJ1-2, with 8 bases that match TRBD1. This TCR was recovered from an adult who received the AZD1222 COVID-19 vaccine. This chain's CDR3 is CASSLSGGAGGYTF. The CDR3 region has the DNA TGTGCCAGTAGTTTATCAGGGGGCGCCGGCGGCTACACCTTC.